The 6 T cell receptor beta chains below were found in one sample sequenced in a study of shared clonotypes between healthy human individuals (dated by TCRdb to 2018 to 2020). The method was the immunoSEQ multiplex PCR assay. TCRdb retrieved this table from immuneACCESS and kept in-frame rearrangements only. Not all clones are present; in checked studies, unresolved V genes account for under half, and no reason is known for the remainder. The table for this sample lists around 2,000,000 clones; 85% to 95% of them were counted only once. The ten most abundant clones make up more than 0.1% of the sample. The specimen sequenced was naive CD4+ T cells sorted from blood. The intended sense of this specimen's cell subset or site label: CD45RA+ positively selected. The receptor source for this set is a man younger than 35 in good health.

The CDR3: CAWTSDTYNEQFF. CDR3 DNA sequence: TGTGCCTGGACTTCGGATACCTACAATGAGCAGTTCTTC. This rearrangement joins TRBV30 to TRBJ2-1; D gene ambiguous. Trimming removed 4 bases from V and 2 bases from J, with 9 bases in between. This CDR3 has 13 residues. Germline V gene sequence: CDR1 GTSNPN, CDR2 SVGIG (reference sequence).

A note on this clone: The identical CDR3 is also encoded by other nucleotide sequences in the sample. The V and J genes are TRBV7-9 and TRBJ2-7; 10 bases agree with TRBD1. Germline CDR1 is SEHNR and CDR2 is FQNEAQ (reference sequence). The length of the CDR3 is 14 residues. J lost 2 bases, V lost 4 bases, and 2 bases had no gene match. CDR3 sequence reads: CASSSGQGAYEQYF. CDR3 DNA sequence: TGTGCCAGCAGCTCTGGACAGGGGGCCTACGAGCAGTACTTC.

The chain carries TRBV6-1 and TRBJ1-5; D remains unclear. V was trimmed by 8 bases and J by 3 bases, leaving 11 bases between them. This CDR3 has 13 amino acids. Germline-derived CDR1 and CDR2 are MNHNS and SASEGT. DNA for the CDR3: TGTGCCAGCGGACTCACCTCCAATCAGCCCCAGCATTTT. It translates to CASGLTSNQPQHF.

A note on this clone: This same CDR3 is encoded by further DNA sequences in the sample. The rearrangement joins TRBV18 to TRBJ2-3; TRBD2 matches 11 bases. The trim removed 2 bases at V and 1 base at J, leaving 2 bases unmatched. This CDR3 region has 16 residues. Germline CDR1 reads KGHSH; CDR2 reads LQKENI. CDR3 bases: TGTGCCAGCTCACCAAAGGGACTAGCGGGCACAGATACGCAGTATTTT. Its translation is CASSPKGLAGTDTQYF.

This chain links TRBV28 with TRBJ1-2, with TRBD1 as a possible D gene (6 bases). The CDR3 contains 12 residues. Germline-derived CDR1 and CDR2 are MDHEN and SYDVKM. Trimming cost V 7 bases and J 4 bases, with 10 bases left between them. The chain's CDR3 is CASKGDFYGYTF. Here the CDR3 DNA reads TGTGCCAGCAAGGGGGACTTCTATGGCTACACCTTC.

In the case of this clone: Additional DNA sequences in this sample encode the identical CDR3. The CDR3 DNA reads TGCGCCAGCAGCTTGGTAGGGGGAGAAGAGACCCAGTACTTC. Protein: CASSLVGGEETQYF. The chain is built from TRBV5-1 and TRBJ2-5; TRBD1 might be the D (6 bases). Germline CDR1 and CDR2: SGHRS and YFSETQ. The CDR3 sequence is 14 residues long. The V end was cut by 0 bases, the J end by 3 bases, with 9 bases between.